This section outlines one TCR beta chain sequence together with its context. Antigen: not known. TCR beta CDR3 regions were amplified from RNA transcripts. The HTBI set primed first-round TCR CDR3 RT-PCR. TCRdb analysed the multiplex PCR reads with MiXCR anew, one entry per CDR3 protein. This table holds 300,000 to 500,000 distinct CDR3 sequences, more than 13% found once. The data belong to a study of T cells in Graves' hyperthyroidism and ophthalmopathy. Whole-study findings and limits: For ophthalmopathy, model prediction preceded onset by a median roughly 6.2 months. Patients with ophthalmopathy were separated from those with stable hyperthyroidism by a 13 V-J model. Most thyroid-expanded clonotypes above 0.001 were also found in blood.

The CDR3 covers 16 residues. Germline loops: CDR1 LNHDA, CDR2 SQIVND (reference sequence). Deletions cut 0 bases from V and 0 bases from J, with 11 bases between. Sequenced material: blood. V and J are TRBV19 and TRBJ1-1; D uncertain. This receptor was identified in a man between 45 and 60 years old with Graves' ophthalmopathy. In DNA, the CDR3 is TGTGCCAGTAGTATAGACCGTCGGGGAATGAACACTGAAGCTTTCTTT. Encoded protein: CASSIDRRGMNTEAFF.